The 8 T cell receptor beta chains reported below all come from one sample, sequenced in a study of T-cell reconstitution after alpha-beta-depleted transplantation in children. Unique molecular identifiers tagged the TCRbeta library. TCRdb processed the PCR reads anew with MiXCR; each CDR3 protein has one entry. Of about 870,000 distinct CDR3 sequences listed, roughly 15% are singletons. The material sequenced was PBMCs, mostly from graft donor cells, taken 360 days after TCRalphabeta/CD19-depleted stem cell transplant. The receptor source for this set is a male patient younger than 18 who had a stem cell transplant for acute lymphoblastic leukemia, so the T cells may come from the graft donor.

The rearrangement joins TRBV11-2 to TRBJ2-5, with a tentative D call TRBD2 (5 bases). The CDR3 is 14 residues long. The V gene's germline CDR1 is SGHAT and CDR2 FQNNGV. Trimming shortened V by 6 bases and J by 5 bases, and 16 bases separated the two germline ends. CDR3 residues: CASSFLRDPETQYF. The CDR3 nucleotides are TGTGCCAGCAGTTTTCTGAGGGATCCGGAGACCCAGTACTTC.

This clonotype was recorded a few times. DNA of the CDR3: TGCGCCAGCAGCTTGGATCCCACGAGGAGGTTGGACACTGAAGCTTTCTTT. Amino acid sequence: CASSLDPTRRLDTEAFF. This sequence joins TRBV5-1 and TRBJ1-1; no definite D call. The V gene lost 0 bases and the J gene lost 3 bases, with 18 bases spanning the gap. Germline assignment: CDR1 SGHRS and CDR2 YFSETQ. There are 17 residues in the CDR3.

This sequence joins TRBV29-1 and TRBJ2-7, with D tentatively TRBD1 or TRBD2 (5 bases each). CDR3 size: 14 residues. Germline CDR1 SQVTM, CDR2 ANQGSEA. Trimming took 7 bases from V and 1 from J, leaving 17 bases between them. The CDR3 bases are TGCAGCGCTTCTGAGGGGATGAGGTCCTACGAGCAGTACTTC. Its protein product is CSASEGMRSYEQYF.

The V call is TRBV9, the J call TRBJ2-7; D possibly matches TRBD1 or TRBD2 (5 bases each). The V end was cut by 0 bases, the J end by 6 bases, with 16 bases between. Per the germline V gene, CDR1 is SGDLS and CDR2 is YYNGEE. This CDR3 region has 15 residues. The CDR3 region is CASSVGGGAGGEQYF. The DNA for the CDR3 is TGTGCCAGCAGCGTAGGGGGTGGGGCAGGAGGCGAGCAGTACTTC.

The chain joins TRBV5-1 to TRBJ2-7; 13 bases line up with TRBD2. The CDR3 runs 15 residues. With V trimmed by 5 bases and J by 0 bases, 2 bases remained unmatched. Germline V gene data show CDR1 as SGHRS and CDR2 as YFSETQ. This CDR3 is CASRGLAGSSYEQYF. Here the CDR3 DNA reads TGCGCCAGCAGGGGACTAGCGGGGAGCTCCTACGAGCAGTACTTC.

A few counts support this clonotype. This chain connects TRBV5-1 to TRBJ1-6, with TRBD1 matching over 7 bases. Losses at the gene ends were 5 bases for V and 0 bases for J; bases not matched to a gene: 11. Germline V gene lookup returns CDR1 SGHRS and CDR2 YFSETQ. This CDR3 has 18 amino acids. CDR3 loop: CASSPGRDSVSYNSPLHF. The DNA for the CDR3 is TGCGCCAGCAGTCCAGGTCGGGACAGTGTCTCCTATAATTCACCCCTCCACTTT.

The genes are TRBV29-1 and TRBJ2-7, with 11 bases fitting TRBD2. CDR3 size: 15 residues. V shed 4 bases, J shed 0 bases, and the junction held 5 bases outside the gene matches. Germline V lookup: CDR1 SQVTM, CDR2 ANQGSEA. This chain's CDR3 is CSVVLGTSGSYEQYF. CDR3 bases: TGCAGCGTTGTTCTTGGGACTAGCGGCTCCTACGAGCAGTACTTC.

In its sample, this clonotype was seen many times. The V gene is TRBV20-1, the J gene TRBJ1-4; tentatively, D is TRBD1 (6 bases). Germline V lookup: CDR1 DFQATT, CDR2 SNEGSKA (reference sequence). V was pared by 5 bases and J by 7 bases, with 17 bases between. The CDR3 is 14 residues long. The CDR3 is CSAQEGDSIEKLFF. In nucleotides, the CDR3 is TGCAGTGCTCAGGAGGGGGACTCTATTGAAAAACTGTTTTTT.